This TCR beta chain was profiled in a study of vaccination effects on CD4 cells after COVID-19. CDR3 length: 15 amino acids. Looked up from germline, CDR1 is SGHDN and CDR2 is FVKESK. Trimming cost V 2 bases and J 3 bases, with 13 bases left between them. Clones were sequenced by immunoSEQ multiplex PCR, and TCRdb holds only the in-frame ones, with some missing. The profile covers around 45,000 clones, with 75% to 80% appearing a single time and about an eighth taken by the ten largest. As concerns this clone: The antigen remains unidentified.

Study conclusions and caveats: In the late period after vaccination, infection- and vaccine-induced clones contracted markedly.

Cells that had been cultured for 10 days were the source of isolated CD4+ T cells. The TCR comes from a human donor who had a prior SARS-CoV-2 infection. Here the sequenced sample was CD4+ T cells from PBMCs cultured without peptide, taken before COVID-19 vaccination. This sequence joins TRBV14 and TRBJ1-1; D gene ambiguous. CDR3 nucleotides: TGTGCCAGCAGCCAATGGCCGGCGGCGGACACTGAAGCTTTCTTT. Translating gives CASSQWPAADTEAFF.